These 10 T cell receptor beta chains share one sample of origin, sequenced in a study of cytomegalovirus exposure and HLA in healthy donors. Primers: 60 Vbeta forward and 13 Jbeta reverse. Using immunoSEQ multiplex PCR, the repertoire was profiled, and TCRdb retains in-frame clones only, with some absent. The sample shows roughly 130,000 clones, 70% to 80% of them seen only once. The sequencing sample was made of PBMCs. The receptors derive from a female donor in good health and CMV-seronegative.

The chain is built from TRBV7-2 and TRBJ1-2; no reliable D call. The germline V gene encodes CDR1 SGHTA and CDR2 FQGNSA. The CDR3 is made up of 11 amino acids. V dropped 1 base and J dropped 11 bases, with 8 bases sitting between them. CDR3 loop: CASSLDNAYTF. CDR3 DNA sequence: TGTGCCAGCAGCTTAGACAACGCATACACCTTC.

The chain carries TRBV11-2 and TRBJ2-7; maybe TRBD2 (6 bases). V was shortened by 4 bases and J by 5 bases, with 18 bases between the two germline ends. CDR1 is SGHAT and CDR2 is FQNNGV in the germline V gene. This CDR3 region has 15 residues. CDR3 DNA sequence: TGTGCCAGCAGCTCCCGGGGACTGTTTACCCACGAGCAGTACTTC. The encoded protein is CASSSRGLFTHEQYF.

The chain couples TRBV7-3 to TRBJ1-6, with D tentatively TRBD1 (6 bases). Trimming took off 5 bases at V and 10 bases at J, with 15 bases between the two ends. This CDR3 spans 14 amino acids. The germline V gene encodes CDR1 SGHTA and CDR2 FQGTGA. The CDR3 nucleotides read TGTGCCAGCAGCCGGACAGTTTTTGGCTCACCCCTCCACTTT. It translates to CASSRTVFGSPLHF. Combining the CDR3 with reference TRBV7-3 and TRBJ1-6 gives the whole variable domain GAGVSQTPSNKVTEKGKYVELRCDPISGHTALYWYRQSLGQGPEFLIYFQGTGAADDSGLPNDRFFAVRPEGSVSTLKIQRTERGDSAVYLCASSRTVFGSPLHFGNGTRLTVT.

This clone is a singleton in its sample. This chain links TRBV9 with TRBJ2-3; a weak D match, TRBD1 (6 bases). V was cut by 4 bases and J by 3 bases, with 15 bases left in between. The CDR3 is 15 residues long. Looked up from germline, CDR1 is SGDLS and CDR2 is YYNGEE. CDR3 in amino acids: CASSSRQVRTDTQYF. The CDR3 coding sequence is TGTGCCAGCAGCTCACGACAGGTCCGGACAGATACGCAGTATTTT.

V is TRBV11-2 and J is TRBJ2-4; TRBD1 might be the D (5 bases). The CDR3 totals 16 residues. Germline V lookup: CDR1 SGHAT, CDR2 FQNNGV. Trimming shortened V by 6 bases and J by 1 base, and 16 bases separated the two germline ends. CDR3 coding DNA: TGTGCCAGCAGGAGTTGGGGCCGAGCGGCCAAAAACATTCAGTACTTC. It yields the protein CASRSWGRAAKNIQYF. Variable domain in full (rest from reference TRBV11-2 and TRBJ2-4): EAGVAQSPRYKIIEKRQSVAFWCNPISGHATLYWYQQILGQGPKLLIQFQNNGVVDDSQLPKDRFSAERLKGVDSTLKIQPAKLEDSAVYLCASRSWGRAAKNIQYFGAGTRLSVL.

This clone was detected a few times. The rearrangement links TRBV5-1 to TRBJ1-1; weak D call: TRBD1 (5 bases). V dropped 0 bases and J dropped 1 base, with 7 bases sitting between them. Germline-derived CDR1 and CDR2 are SGHRS and YFSETQ. The CDR3 sequence is 14 residues long. The CDR3 loop is CASSLGQTNTEAFF. The DNA of the CDR3 is TGCGCCAGCAGCTTGGGACAGACGAACACTGAAGCTTTCTTT.

The chain employs TRBV5-1 and TRBJ1-5; maybe TRBD1 (5 bases). CDR1 is SGHRS, CDR2 YFSETQ, per germline. The CDR3 runs to 15 residues. V was clipped by 0 bases and J by 5 bases, with 12 bases between them. The CDR3 region has the DNA TGCGCCAGCAGCTTGGATTGGGGGGGAGATCAGCCCCAGCATTTT. The encoded protein is CASSLDWGGDQPQHF.

V is TRBV5-1 and J is TRBJ2-1; a possible D gene is TRBD2 (6 bases). Germline CDR1 reads SGHRS; CDR2 reads YFSETQ. This CDR3 is 15 amino acids long. Trimming shortened V by 2 bases and J by 3 bases, and 12 bases separated the two germline ends. The CDR3 region has the DNA TGCGCCAGCAGCTTAGGTCTAGCGAACTACAATGAGCAGTTCTTC. Protein sequence: CASSLGLANYNEQFF.

This chain links TRBV11-3 with TRBJ1-2; D remains ambiguous. Germline CDR1 is SGHNT and CDR2 is YENEEA. Between the trimmed V and J ends, which lost 2 bases and 4 bases, there was a span of 5 bases. This CDR3 has 12 amino acids. In DNA form, the CDR3 reads TGTGCCAGCAGCTTACGTTCCTATGGCTACACCTTC. Encoded protein: CASSLRSYGYTF. The whole variable domain, remainder taken from reference TRBV11-3 and TRBJ1-2, is EAGVVQSPRYKIIEKKQPVAFWCNPISGHNTLYWYLQNLGQGPELLIRYENEEAVDDSQLPKDRFSAERLKGVDSTLKIQPAELGDSAVYLCASSLRSYGYTFGSGTRLTVV.

This clone was counted a single time. The chain employs TRBV15 and TRBJ2-3; 15 bases are shared with TRBD2. The CDR3 loop spans 17 amino acids. Germline assignment: CDR1 LNHNV and CDR2 YYDKDF (reference sequence). J lost 3 bases, V lost 1 base, and 2 bases had no gene match. CDR3: CATSRGTSGGATDTQYF. In DNA form, the CDR3 reads TGTGCCACCAGCAGAGGGACTAGCGGGGGGGCAACAGATACGCAGTATTTT.